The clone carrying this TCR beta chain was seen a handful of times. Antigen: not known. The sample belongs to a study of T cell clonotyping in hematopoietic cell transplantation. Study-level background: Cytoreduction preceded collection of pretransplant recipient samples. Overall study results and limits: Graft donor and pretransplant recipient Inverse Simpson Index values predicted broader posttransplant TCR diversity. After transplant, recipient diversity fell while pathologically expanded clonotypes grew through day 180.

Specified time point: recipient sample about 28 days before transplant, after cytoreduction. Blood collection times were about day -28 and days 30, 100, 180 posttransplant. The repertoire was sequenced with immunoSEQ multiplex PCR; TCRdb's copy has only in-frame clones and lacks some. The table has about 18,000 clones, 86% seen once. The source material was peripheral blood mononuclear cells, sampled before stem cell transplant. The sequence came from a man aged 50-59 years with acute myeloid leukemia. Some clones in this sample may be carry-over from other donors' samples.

CDR3 sequence reads: CASSPGSYGYTF. The CDR3 DNA reads as TGTGCCAGCAGCCCAGGGAGCTATGGCTACACCTTC. The genes are TRBV14 and TRBJ1-2; D might be TRBD1 (5 bases). This CDR3 spans 12 amino acids. V lost 4 bases and J 4 bases, leaving 7 bases between the germline ends. Germline V gene sequence: CDR1 SGHDN, CDR2 FVKESK.